Presented here are 14 T cell receptor beta chains from one specimen sequenced in a study of low-dose radiotherapy and immunotherapy resistance in tumors. Alpha- and beta-chain coverage of first-strand cDNA came from TRAV- and TRBV-specific primers. With a constant-region primer and a V-primer adapter, TCRs were subjected to around 20 PCR cycles of amplification. TCRdb re-derived calls from the reads in MiXCR, one entry per CDR3 protein. Counted here are around 10,000 distinct CDR3 sequences, about 62% occurring once; the ten biggest clones make up over 9.5%. The receptors were gathered from a human donor with advanced metastatic prostate, ovarian, gallbladder or colorectal cancer (not recorded which). This table probably holds off-target reads from a library built for another chain.

This clonotype was observed a single time. V usage is TRBV5-4 and J usage is TRBJ2-3; D ambiguous. Trimming pared 3 bases from V and 3 bases from J, leaving 8 bases between. This CDR3 comprises 13 residues. Germline values: CDR1 SGHNT, CDR2 YYREEE (reference sequence). CDR3 sequence (DNA): TGTGCCAGCAGCTCCCTCAGGACAGATACGCAGTATTTT. Its protein is CASSSLRTDTQYF. Full variable domain (rest looked up from reference TRBV5-4 and TRBJ2-3): ETGVTQSPTHLIKTRGQQVTLRCSSQSGHNTVSWYQQALGQGPQFIFQYYREEENGRGNFPPRFSGLQFPNYSSELNVNALELDDSALYLCASSSLRTDTQYFGPGTRLTVL.

This clonotype turned up a few times. The rearrangement uses TRBV5-1 and TRBJ2-3, with D perhaps TRBD1 (6 bases). The V end was cut by 5 bases, the J end by 4 bases, with 8 bases between. CDR1 and CDR2 from the germline V gene are SGHRS and YFSETQ. CDR3 length equals 12 residues. CDR3 sequence (DNA): TGCGCCAGCAGGGGGGCTTCAGATACGCAGTATTTT. Protein: CASRGASDTQYF.

This clonotype has just one count. This chain uses TRBV5-1 with TRBJ1-4; D gene unclear. CDR3 size: 12 residues. The ends were cut back, 5 bases at V and 6 bases at J, with 8 bases in the middle. Germline V gene lookup returns CDR1 SGHRS and CDR2 YFSETQ. DNA of the CDR3: TGCGCCAGCAGTATCGGCCATGAAAAACTGTTTTTT. Residues: CASSIGHEKLFF.

CDR3 nucleotide sequence: TGTGCCAGCAGCTGGGGTGGACCTTCCTCAAGCTCCTACGAGCAGTACTTC. As protein: CASSWGGPSSSSYEQYF. The V call is TRBV5-6, the J call TRBJ2-7; D is unresolved. The CDR3 length is 17 residues. V lost 3 bases, J lost 0 bases, and 19 bases lay in between. Germline V gene lookup returns CDR1 SGHDT and CDR2 YYEEEE.

For the CDR3, the DNA is TGTGCCAGCAGGGGACTAGCGGGGGGCCAAGAGACCCAGTACTTC. It codes for CASRGLAGGQETQYF. The rearrangement uses TRBV2 and TRBJ2-5, with 15 bases matching TRBD2. Trimming cost V 6 bases and J 1 base; bases outside gene matches: 0. CDR3 size: 15 residues. Germline CDR1 reads SNHLY; CDR2 reads FYNNEI.

There are a few counts of this clonotype. The chain recombines TRBV10-3 with TRBJ2-7; perhaps TRBD2 as D (6 bases). Deletions cut 4 bases from V and 12 bases from J, with 19 bases between. Germline CDR1 ENHRY, CDR2 SYGVKD. The CDR3 spans 13 residues. The CDR3 is CAISVSGTSGLYF. The CDR3 DNA follows: TGTGCCATCAGTGTCTCAGGGACTTCAGGTCTGTACTTC.

The chain links TRBV12-5 to TRBJ1-4, with no clear D. Trimming cost V 1 base and J 7 bases, with 7 bases left between them. This CDR3 is built from 13 residues. Germline values: CDR1 LGHNT, CDR2 FRNRAP. Here the CDR3 reads CASGLGSLEKLFF. The CDR3 nucleotides read TGTGCTAGTGGTTTGGGATCTCTTGAAAAACTGTTTTTT.

This chain connects TRBV6-5 to TRBJ1-3, with no clear D. V lost 2 bases and J lost 2, with 13 bases in between. The CDR3 runs to 16 residues. Germline V lookup: CDR1 MNHEY, CDR2 SVGAGI. Here the CDR3 reads CASSYRTPAAGNTIYF. CDR3 nucleotide sequence: TGTGCCAGCAGTTACCGGACGCCTGCTGCTGGAAACACCATATATTTT.

This clonotype was counted only a few times. This chain connects TRBV2 to TRBJ1-1; tentative D call: TRBD1 (5 bases). Germline V gene sequence: CDR1 SNHLY, CDR2 FYNNEI. The CDR3 is 15 amino acids. Trimming removed 9 bases at V and 0 bases at J, with 17 bases between. CDR3 protein: CASTVGTLLNTEAFF. CDR3 in DNA: TGTGCCAGTACGGTGGGGACCTTATTGAACACTGAAGCTTTCTTT.

This sequence joins TRBV7-8 and TRBJ1-5; no reliable D call. This CDR3 is 15 amino acids long. Germline CDR1 and CDR2: SGHVS and FQNEAQ. The V end was cut by 5 bases, the J end by 0 bases, with 11 bases between. DNA of the CDR3: TGTGCCAGCAGCCCAACGGGGTATAGCAATCAGCCCCAGCATTTT. Translation gives CASSPTGYSNQPQHF.

This chain links TRBV6-6 with TRBJ1-1; D gene unclear. CDR1 and CDR2 from the germline V gene are MNHNY and SVGAGI (reference sequence). Trimming took off 2 bases at V and 1 base at J, with 5 bases between the two ends. The CDR3 has 13 residues. The CDR3 nucleotides read TGTGCCAGCAGTTACCTCGAGAACACTGAAGCTTTCTTT. It is translated as CASSYLENTEAFF.

This clonotype showed up just once. J is TRBJ2-5 and V is TRBV20-1; TRBD1 matches 8 bases. Germline CDR1 is DFQATT and CDR2 is SNEGSKA (reference sequence). Trimming cost V 6 bases and J 6 bases; bases outside gene matches: 12. The CDR3 consists of 14 residues. The CDR3 protein is CSAGQGTGLKTQYF. The CDR3 DNA reads TGCAGTGCAGGACAGGGTACGGGGTTGAAGACCCAGTACTTC.

The chain joins TRBV27 to TRBJ2-7, with a possible D match to TRBD2 (6 bases). Trimming took 3 bases from V and 4 from J, leaving 10 bases between them. Germline lookup yields CDR1 MNHEY and CDR2 SMNVEV (reference sequence). The CDR3 runs 13 residues. The CDR3 bases are TGTGCCAGCAGTTTGTTTAGCGGATACGAGCAGTACTTC. As protein: CASSLFSGYEQYF.

CDR3 loop: CATRIQGGRKAFF. CDR3 sequence (DNA): TGTGCCACTCGGATCCAGGGGGGGAGAAAAGCTTTCTTT. The chain is built from TRBV6-1 and TRBJ1-1, with 7 bases fitting TRBD1. With 10 bases clipped from V and 9 bases from J, the junction kept 14 bases outside the gene matches. Germline lookup yields CDR1 MNHNS and CDR2 SASEGT. CDR3 length: 13 residues.